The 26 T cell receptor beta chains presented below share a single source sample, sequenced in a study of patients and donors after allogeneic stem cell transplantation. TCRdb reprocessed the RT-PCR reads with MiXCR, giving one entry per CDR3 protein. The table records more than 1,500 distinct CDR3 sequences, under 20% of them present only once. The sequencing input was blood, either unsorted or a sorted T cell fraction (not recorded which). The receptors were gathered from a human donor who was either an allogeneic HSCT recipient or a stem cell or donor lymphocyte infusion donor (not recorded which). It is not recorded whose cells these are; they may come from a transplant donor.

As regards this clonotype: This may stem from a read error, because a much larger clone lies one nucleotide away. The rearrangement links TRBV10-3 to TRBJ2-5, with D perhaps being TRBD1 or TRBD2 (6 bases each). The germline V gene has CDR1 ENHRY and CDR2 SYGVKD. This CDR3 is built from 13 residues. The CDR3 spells CAISRGHRENQYF. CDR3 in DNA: TGTGCCATCAGTCGGGGGCACAGGGAGAACCAGTACTTC.

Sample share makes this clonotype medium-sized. The CDR3 sequence is CASSFDRIPNIAGWNTEAFF. CDR3 DNA: TGTGCCAGCAGCTTTGACAGAATTCCAAACATCGCGGGTTGGAACACTGAAGCTTTCTTT. This chain connects TRBV7-9 to TRBJ1-1; TRBD1 might be the D (5 bases). Per germline, CDR1 SEHNR and CDR2 FQNEAQ (reference sequence). V lost 3 bases, J lost 1 base, and 27 bases lay in between. The CDR3 consists of 20 residues.

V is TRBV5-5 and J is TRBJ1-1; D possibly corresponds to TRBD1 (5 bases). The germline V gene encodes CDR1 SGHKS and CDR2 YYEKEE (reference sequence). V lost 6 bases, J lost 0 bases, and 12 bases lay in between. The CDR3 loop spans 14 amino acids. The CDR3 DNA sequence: TGTGCCAGCAACCAGGGCTTCATGAACACTGAAGCTTTCTTT. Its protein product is CASNQGFMNTEAFF.

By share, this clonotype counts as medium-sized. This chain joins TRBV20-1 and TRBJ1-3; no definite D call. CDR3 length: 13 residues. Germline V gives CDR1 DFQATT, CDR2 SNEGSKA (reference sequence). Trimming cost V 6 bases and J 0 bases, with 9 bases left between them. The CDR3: CSANTASGNTIYF. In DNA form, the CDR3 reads TGCAGTGCCAATACAGCCTCTGGAAACACCATATATTTT.

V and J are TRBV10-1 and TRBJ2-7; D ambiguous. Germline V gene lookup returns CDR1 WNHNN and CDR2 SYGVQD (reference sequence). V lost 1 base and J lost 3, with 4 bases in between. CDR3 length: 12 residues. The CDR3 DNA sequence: TGCGCCAGCAGTGAGTGGAACTACGAGCAGTACTTC. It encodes CASSEWNYEQYF.

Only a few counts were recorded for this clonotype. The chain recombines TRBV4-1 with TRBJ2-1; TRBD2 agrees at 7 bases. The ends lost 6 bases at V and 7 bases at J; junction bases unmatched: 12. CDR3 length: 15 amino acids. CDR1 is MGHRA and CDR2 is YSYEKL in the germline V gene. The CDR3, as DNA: TGCGCCAGCAGACCCGAAGGCGGGAGAAGAAATGAGCAGTTCTTC. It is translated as CASRPEGGRRNEQFF.

CDR3 DNA: TGTGCCACGAGAAGGTGGTCTACCGGGGAGCTGTTTTTT. It encodes CATRRWSTGELFF. The chain is built from TRBV10-3 and TRBJ2-2; the D is unclear. This CDR3 has 13 amino acids. Trimming took off 10 bases at V and 5 bases at J, with 14 bases between the two ends. CDR1 and CDR2 (germline): ENHRY, SYGVKD.

The CDR3 DNA is TGTGCCAGCAGCAGTCGGGATCAGCCCCAGCATTTT. It codes for CASSSRDQPQHF. This sequence joins TRBV7-9 and TRBJ1-5; the D is unclear. V was shortened by 5 bases and J by 5 bases, with 7 bases between the two germline ends. CDR1 and CDR2 from the germline V gene are SEHNR and FQNEAQ (reference sequence). The CDR3 consists of 12 residues.

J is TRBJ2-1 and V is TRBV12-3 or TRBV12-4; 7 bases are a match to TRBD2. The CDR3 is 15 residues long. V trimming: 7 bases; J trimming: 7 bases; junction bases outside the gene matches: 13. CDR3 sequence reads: CASTRRAGVRNEQFF. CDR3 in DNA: TGTGCCAGCACCCGGAGGGCGGGGGTGAGGAATGAGCAGTTCTTC.

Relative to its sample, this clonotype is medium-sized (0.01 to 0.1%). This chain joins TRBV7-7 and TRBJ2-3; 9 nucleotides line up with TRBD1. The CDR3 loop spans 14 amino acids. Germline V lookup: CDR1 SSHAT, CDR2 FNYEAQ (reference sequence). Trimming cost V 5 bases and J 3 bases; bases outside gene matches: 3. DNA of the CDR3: TGTGCCAGCAGCCCGACAGGGGGAACAGATACGCAGTATTTT. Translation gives CASSPTGGTDTQYF.

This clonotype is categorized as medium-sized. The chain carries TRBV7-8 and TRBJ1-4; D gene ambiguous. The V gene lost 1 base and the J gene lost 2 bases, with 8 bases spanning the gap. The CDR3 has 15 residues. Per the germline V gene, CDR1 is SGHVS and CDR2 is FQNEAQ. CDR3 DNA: TGTGCCAGCAGCTTAGATTTGGACACTAATGAAAAACTGTTTTTT. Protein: CASSLDLDTNEKLFF.

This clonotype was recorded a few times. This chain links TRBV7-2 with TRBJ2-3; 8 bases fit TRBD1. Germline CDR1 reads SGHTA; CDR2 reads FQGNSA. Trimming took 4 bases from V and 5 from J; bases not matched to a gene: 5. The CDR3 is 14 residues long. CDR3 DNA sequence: TGTGCCAGCAGCTCCGGACAGGGAGGAGATACGCAGTATTTT. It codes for CASSSGQGGDTQYF.

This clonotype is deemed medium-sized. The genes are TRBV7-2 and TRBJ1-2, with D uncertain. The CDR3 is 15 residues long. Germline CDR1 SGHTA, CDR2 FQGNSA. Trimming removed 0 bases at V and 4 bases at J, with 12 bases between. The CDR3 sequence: CASSLALKRPYGYTF. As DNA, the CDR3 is TGTGCCAGCAGCTTAGCGCTGAAGAGACCCTATGGCTACACCTTC.

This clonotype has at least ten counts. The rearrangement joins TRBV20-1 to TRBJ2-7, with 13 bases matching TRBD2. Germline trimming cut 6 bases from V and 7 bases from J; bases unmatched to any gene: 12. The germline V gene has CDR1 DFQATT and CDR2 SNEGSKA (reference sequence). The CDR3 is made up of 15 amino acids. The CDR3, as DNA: TGCAGTGCAAGCAGCACTAGCGGGAGGGCGGGTGAGCAGTACTTC. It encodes CSASSTSGRAGEQYF.

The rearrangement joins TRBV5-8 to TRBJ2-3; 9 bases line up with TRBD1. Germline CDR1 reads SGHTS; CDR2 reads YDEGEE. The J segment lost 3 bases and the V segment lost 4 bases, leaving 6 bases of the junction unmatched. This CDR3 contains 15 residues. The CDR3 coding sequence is TGTGCCAGCAGCATACCGGGACAGGGAACAGATACGCAGTATTTT. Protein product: CASSIPGQGTDTQYF.

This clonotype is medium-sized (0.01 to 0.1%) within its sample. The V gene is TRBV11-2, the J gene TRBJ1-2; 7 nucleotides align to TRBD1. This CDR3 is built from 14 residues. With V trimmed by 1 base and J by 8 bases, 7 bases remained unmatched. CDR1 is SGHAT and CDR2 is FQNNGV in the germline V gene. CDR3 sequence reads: CASSLGQGVVGYTF. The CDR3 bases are TGTGCCAGCAGCTTAGGCCAGGGGGTCGTAGGCTACACCTTC.

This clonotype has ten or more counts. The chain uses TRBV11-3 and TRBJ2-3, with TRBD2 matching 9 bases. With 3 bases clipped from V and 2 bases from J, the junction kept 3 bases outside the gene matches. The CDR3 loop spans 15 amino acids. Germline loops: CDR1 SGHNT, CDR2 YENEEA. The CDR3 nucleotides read TGTGCCAGCAGCTTGAGACTAGCGGTCACAGATACGCAGTATTTT. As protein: CASSLRLAVTDTQYF.

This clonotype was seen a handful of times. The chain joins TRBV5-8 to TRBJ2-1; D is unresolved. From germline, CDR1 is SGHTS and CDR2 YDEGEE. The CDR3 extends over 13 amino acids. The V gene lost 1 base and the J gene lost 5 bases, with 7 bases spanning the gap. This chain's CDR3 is CASSLLLNNEQFF. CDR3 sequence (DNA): TGTGCCAGCAGCTTGTTGTTGAACAATGAGCAGTTCTTC.

This chain's CDR3 is CAGFGRTSSYEQYF. The CDR3 region has the DNA TGCGCCGGATTTGGCCGGACGAGCTCCTACGAGCAGTACTTC. The chain combines TRBV4-3 with TRBJ2-7; D gene uncertain. V was clipped by 11 bases and J by 0 bases, with 17 bases between them. The CDR3 consists of 14 residues. Germline loops: CDR1 LGHNA, CDR2 YSLEER.

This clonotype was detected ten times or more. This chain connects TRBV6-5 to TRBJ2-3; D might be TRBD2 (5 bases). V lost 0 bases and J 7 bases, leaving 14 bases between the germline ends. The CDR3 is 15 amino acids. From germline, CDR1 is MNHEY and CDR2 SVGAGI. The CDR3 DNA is TGTGCCAGCAGTTACTCTAGCAAACCGGGGAATACGCAGTATTTT. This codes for CASSYSSKPGNTQYF.

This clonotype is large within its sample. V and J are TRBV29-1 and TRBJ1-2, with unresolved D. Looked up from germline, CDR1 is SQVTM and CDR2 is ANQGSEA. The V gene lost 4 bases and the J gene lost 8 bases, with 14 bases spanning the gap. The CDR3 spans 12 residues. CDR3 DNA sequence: TGCAGCGTTGCCGCCCCCACGGGGGGCTACACCTTC. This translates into CSVAAPTGGYTF.

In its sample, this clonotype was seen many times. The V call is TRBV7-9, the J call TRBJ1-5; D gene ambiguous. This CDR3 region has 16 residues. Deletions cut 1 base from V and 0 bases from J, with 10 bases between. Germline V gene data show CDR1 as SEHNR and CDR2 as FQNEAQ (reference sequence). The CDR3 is CASSLGGGFSNQPQHF. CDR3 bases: TGTGCCAGCAGCTTAGGAGGAGGCTTTAGCAATCAGCCCCAGCATTTT.

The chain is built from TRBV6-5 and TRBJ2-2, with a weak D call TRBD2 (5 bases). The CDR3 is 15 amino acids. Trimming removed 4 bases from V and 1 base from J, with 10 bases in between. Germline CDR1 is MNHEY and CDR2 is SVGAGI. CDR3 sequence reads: CASSSRRGNTGELFF. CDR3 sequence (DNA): TGTGCCAGCAGTTCGCGACGGGGGAACACCGGGGAGCTGTTTTTT.

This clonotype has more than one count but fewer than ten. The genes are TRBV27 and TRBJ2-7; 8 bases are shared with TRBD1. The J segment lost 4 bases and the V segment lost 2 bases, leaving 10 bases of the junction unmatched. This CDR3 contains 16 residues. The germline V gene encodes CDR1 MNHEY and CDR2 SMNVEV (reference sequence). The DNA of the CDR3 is TGTGCCAGCAGTTTAACCCCGGGACAGGCGACTTACGAGCAGTACTTC. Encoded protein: CASSLTPGQATYEQYF.

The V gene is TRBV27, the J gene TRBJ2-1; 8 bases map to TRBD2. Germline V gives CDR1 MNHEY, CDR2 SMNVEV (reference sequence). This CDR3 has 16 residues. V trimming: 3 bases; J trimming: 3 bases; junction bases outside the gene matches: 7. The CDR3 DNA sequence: TGTGCCAGCAGTTTGGCCGGGACTAGAGGCTACAATGAGCAGTTCTTC. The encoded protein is CASSLAGTRGYNEQFF.

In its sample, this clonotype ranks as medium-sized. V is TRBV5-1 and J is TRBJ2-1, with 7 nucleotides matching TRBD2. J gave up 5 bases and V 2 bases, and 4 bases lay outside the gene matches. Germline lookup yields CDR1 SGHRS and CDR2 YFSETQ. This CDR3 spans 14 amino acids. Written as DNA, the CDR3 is TGCGCCAGCAGCTTTACTAGCGCAAACAATGAGCAGTTCTTC. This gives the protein CASSFTSANNEQFF.